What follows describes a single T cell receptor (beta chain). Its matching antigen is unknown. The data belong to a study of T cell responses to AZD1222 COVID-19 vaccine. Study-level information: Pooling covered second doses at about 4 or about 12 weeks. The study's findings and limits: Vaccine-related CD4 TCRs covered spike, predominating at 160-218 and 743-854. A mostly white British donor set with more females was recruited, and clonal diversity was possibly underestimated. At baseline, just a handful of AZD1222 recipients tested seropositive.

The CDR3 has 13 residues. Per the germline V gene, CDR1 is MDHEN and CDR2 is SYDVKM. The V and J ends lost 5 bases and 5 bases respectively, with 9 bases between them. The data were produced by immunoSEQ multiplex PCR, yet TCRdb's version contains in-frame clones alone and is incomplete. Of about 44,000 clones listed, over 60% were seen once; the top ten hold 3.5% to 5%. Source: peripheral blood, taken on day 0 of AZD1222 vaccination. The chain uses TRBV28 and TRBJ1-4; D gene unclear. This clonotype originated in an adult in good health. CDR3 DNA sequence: TGTGCCAGCAGTCGAACGCAGAATGAAAAACTGTTTTTT. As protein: CASSRTQNEKLFF.